A selection of T cell receptor beta chains follows, all from one sample in a study of radiation and T cells in renal cell carcinoma. Some clones are missing from TCRdb's copy, which holds only in-frame ones; the method was immunoSEQ multiplex PCR. Of about 170,000 clones listed, about 85% were seen once; the top ten hold around 11%. The sequencing here drew on blood, taken from a patient whose treatment included radiotherapy and nephrectomy. The receptors stem from a woman aged 50 to 60 with renal cell carcinoma. Both conserved end residues are part of each CDR3. Each record gives: V gene, clone size, D gene, J gene, CDR3 protein, CDR3 DNA. D genes are given only for firm matches. The size field is filled for only some rows; it gives once, few, many or a size class.

v_gene: TRBV5-8
abundance: NA
d_gene: NA
j_gene: TRBJ2-6
CDR3aa: CASSLDRTGANVLTF
CDR3nt: TGTGCCAGCAGCTTGGATCGCACTGGGGCCAACGTCCTGACTTTC

v_gene: TRBV18
abundance: few
d_gene: NA
j_gene: TRBJ1-1
CDR3aa: CATILNRNTEAFF
CDR3nt: TGTGCCACCATTTTGAACCGGAACACTGAAGCTTTCTTT

v_gene: TRBV2
abundance: NA
d_gene: TRBD1
j_gene: TRBJ1-5
CDR3aa: CASSEDRGGQPQHF
CDR3nt: TGTGCCAGCAGTGAAGACAGGGGCGGCCAGCCCCAGCATTTT

v_gene: TRBV19
abundance: once
d_gene: NA
j_gene: TRBJ2-2
CDR3aa: CASSMRQGGGELFF
CDR3nt: TGTGCCAGTAGTATGCGCCAGGGAGGCGGGGAGCTGTTTTTT

v_gene: TRBV6-1
abundance: once
d_gene: NA
j_gene: TRBJ2-3
CDR3aa: CASTGSGSTDTQYF
CDR3nt: TGTGCCAGCACCGGAAGCGGGAGCACAGATACGCAGTATTTT

v_gene: TRBV5-1
abundance: NA
d_gene: TRBD1
j_gene: TRBJ2-1
CDR3aa: CASSSEGTGYNEQFF
CDR3nt: TGCGCCAGCAGTTCCGAGGGGACAGGCTACAATGAGCAGTTCTTC

v_gene: TRBV4-1
abundance: NA
d_gene: NA
j_gene: TRBJ1-2
CDR3aa: CASSQVGRSYTF
CDR3nt: TGCGCCAGCAGCCAAGTAGGGCGCAGCTACACCTTC

v_gene: TRBV5-1
abundance: NA
d_gene: NA
j_gene: TRBJ2-6
CDR3aa: CASSHPGSGANVLTF
CDR3nt: TGCGCCAGCAGCCATCCTGGCTCTGGGGCCAACGTCCTGACTTTC

v_gene: TRBV5-1
abundance: NA
d_gene: NA
j_gene: TRBJ2-3
CDR3aa: CASSLGGDPTDTQYF
CDR3nt: TGCGCCAGCAGCTTGGGGGGGGATCCCACAGATACGCAGTATTTT

v_gene: TRBV7-9
abundance: NA
d_gene: TRBD1
j_gene: TRBJ1-1
CDR3aa: CASSLFNRGSTEAFF
CDR3nt: TGTGCCAGCAGCCTATTCAACAGGGGGAGTACTGAAGCTTTCTTT

v_gene: TRBV2
abundance: NA
d_gene: NA
j_gene: TRBJ1-3
CDR3aa: CASSEYRDEDTIYF
CDR3nt: TGTGCCAGCAGTGAATACAGGGATGAGGACACCATATATTTT

v_gene: TRBV9
abundance: NA
d_gene: NA
j_gene: TRBJ2-7
CDR3aa: CASSPISGSSYEQYF
CDR3nt: TGTGCCAGCAGCCCCATCAGCGGATCTTCCTACGAGCAGTACTTC

v_gene: TRBV19
abundance: NA
d_gene: TRBD1
j_gene: TRBJ1-3
CDR3aa: CASTRGSSGNTIYF
CDR3nt: TGTGCCAGTACCAGGGGGTCCTCTGGAAACACCATATATTTT

v_gene: TRBV18
abundance: NA
d_gene: TRBD1
j_gene: TRBJ1-4
CDR3aa: CASSPGQRNEKLFF
CDR3nt: TGTGCCAGCTCACCGGGACAGAGAAATGAAAAACTGTTTTTT

v_gene: TRBV2
abundance: NA
d_gene: TRBD2
j_gene: TRBJ2-5
CDR3aa: CASSDNGGAGETQYF
CDR3nt: TGTGCCAGCAGTGATAACGGGGGGGCCGGGGAGACCCAGTACTTC

v_gene: TRBV19
abundance: few
d_gene: TRBD1
j_gene: TRBJ1-6
CDR3aa: CASSTGVDSPLHF
CDR3nt: TGTGCCAGTAGCACAGGGGTGGATTCACCCCTCCACTTT

v_gene: TRBV19
abundance: NA
d_gene: TRBD1
j_gene: TRBJ1-2
CDR3aa: CASSISGQGDYGYTF
CDR3nt: TGTGCCAGTAGTATCTCGGGACAGGGGGACTATGGCTACACCTTC

v_gene: TRBV7-9
abundance: NA
d_gene: NA
j_gene: TRBJ1-4
CDR3aa: CASSLQEETYEKLFF
CDR3nt: TGTGCCAGCAGCTTACAGGAGGAGACTTACGAAAAACTGTTTTTT

v_gene: TRBV6-5
abundance: once
d_gene: NA
j_gene: TRBJ1-2
CDR3aa: CASSYNFLSGGYTF
CDR3nt: TGTGCCAGCAGTTACAACTTTTTGTCAGGAGGCTACACCTTC

v_gene: TRBV2
abundance: NA
d_gene: NA
j_gene: TRBJ1-5
CDR3aa: CASSVGNQPQHF
CDR3nt: TGTGCCAGCAGTGTTGGCAATCAGCCCCAGCATTTT

v_gene: TRBV13
abundance: NA
d_gene: NA
j_gene: TRBJ1-2
CDR3aa: CASSLGGSGGTF
CDR3nt: TGTGCCAGCAGCTTAGGCGGGTCAGGCGGAACCTTC

v_gene: TRBV7-9
abundance: NA
d_gene: NA
j_gene: TRBJ1-1
CDR3aa: CASRLGAEARAEAFF
CDR3nt: TGTGCCAGCAGGCTTGGGGCAGAGGCGAGGGCTGAAGCTTTCTTT